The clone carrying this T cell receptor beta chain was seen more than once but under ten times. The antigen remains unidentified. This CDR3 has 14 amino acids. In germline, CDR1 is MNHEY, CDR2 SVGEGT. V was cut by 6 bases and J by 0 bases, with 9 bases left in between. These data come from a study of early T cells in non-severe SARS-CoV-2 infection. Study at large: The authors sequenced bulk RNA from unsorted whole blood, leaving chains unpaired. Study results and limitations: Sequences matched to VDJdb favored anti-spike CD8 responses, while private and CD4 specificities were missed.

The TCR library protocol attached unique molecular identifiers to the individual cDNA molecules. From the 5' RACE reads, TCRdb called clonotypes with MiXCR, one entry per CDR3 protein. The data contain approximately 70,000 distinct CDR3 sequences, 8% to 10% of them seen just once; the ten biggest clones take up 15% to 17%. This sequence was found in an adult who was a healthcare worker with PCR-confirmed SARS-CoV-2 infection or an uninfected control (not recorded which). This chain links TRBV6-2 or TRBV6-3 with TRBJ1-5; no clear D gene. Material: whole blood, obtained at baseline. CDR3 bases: TGTGCCAGCAGCTCGACTTATAGCAATCAGCCCCAGCATTTT. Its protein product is CASSSTYSNQPQHF.